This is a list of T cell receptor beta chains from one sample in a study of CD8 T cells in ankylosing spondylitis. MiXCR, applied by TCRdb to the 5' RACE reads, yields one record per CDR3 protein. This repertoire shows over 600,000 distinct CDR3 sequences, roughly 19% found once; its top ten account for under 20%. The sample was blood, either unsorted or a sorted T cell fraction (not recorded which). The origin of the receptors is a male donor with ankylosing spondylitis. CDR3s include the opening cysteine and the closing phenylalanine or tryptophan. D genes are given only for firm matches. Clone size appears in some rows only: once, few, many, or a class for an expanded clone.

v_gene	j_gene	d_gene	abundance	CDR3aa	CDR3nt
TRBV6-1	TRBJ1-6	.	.	CASNRGASNSPLHF	TGTGCCAGCAATCGCGGGGCCTCCAATTCACCCCTCCACTTT
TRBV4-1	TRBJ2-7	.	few	CASSQEPGTGSYEQYF	TGCGCCAGCAGCCAGGAACCCGGGACCGGGTCCTACGAGCAGTACTTC
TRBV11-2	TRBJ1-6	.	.	CASSSVSGSPLHF	TGTGCCAGCAGCAGCGTGTCCGGTTCACCCCTCCACTTT
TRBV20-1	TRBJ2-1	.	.	CSARDTTSRYNEQFF	TGCAGTGCTAGAGATACGACCTCACGATACAATGAGCAGTTCTTC
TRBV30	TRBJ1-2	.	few	CAWRRPGLGNYGYTF	TGTGCCTGGAGGCGACCGGGCTTGGGTAACTATGGCTACACCTTC
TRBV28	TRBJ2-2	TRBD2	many	CASKWRRGVVGELFF	TGTGCCAGCAAATGGAGACGGGGGGTTGTCGGGGAGCTGTTTTTT
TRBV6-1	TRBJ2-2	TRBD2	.	CATERGRRTGELFF	TGTGCCACCGAGCGGGGCCGCCGGACCGGGGAGCTGTTTTTT
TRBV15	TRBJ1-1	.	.	CATRVRSSDTEAFF	TGTGCCACCCGGGTTCGCAGTTCTGACACTGAAGCTTTCTTT
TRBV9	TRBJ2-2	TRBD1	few	CASSTRQGQTGELFF	TGTGCCAGCAGCACCCGACAGGGTCAGACCGGGGAGCTGTTTTTT
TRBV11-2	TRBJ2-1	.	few	CASSPELSPGYPYNEQFF	TGTGCCAGCAGCCCTGAACTATCCCCAGGATACCCCTACAATGAGCAGTTCTTC
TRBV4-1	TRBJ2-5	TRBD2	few	CASSQDVVRGEETQYF	TGCGCCAGCAGCCAAGACGTCGTGCGGGGGGAAGAGACCCAGTACTTC
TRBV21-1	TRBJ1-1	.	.	CASSKVRASLDTEAFF	TGTGCCAGCAGCAAAGTGAGGGCATCCTTGGACACTGAAGCTTTCTTT
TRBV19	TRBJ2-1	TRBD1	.	CASSIDRPGQGYNEQFF	TGTGCCAGTAGTATAGATAGGCCGGGACAGGGGTACAATGAGCAGTTCTTC
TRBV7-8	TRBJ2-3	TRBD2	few	CASSHRAGAEDTQYF	TGTGCCAGCAGCCACAGAGCGGGGGCGGAAGATACGCAGTATTTT
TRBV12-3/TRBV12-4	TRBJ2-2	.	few	CASSSDRGYTGELFF	TGTGCCAGCAGTTCGGACAGAGGCTACACCGGGGAGCTGTTTTTT
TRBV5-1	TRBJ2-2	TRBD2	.	CASGRGTSPTGELFF	TGCGCCAGCGGCCGAGGGACTAGCCCCACCGGGGAGCTGTTTTTT
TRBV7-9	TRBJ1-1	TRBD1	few	CASGKTGTMNTEAFF	TGTGCCAGCGGAAAGACAGGGACCATGAACACTGAAGCTTTCTTT